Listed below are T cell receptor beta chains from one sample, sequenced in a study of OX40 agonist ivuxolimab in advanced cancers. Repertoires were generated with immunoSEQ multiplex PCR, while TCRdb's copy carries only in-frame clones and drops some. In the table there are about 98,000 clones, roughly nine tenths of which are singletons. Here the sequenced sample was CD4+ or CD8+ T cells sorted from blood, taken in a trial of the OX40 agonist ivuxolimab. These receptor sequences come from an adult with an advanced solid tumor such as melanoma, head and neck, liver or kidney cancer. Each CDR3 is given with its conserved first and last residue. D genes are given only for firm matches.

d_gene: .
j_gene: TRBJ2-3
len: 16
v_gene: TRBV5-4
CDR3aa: CASSFGGPVLSDTQYF
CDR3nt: TGTGCCAGCAGCTTCGGGGGGCCGGTATTATCAGATACGCAGTATTTT

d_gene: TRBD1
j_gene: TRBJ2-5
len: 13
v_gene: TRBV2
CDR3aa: CARRQGRQETQYF
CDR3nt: TGTGCCAGGAGACAGGGGCGACAAGAGACCCAGTACTTC

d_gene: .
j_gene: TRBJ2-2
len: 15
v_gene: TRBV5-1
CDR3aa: CASSPGAGDGGELFF
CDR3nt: TGCGCCAGCAGCCCCGGGGCAGGGGATGGCGGGGAGCTGTTTTTT

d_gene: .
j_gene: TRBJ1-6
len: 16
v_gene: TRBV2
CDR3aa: CASSPLGTDYNSPLHF
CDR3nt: TGTGCCAGCAGCCCGTTAGGGACGGACTATAATTCACCCCTCCACTTT

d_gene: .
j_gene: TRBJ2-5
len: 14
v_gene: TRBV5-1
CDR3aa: CASSPGLAQETQYF
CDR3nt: TGCGCCAGCAGCCCTGGGCTCGCACAAGAGACCCAGTACTTC

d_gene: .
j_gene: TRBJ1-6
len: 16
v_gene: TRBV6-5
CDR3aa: CASSYSAPIYNSPLHF
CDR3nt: TGTGCCAGCAGTTACTCGGCCCCAATATATAATTCACCCCTCCACTTT

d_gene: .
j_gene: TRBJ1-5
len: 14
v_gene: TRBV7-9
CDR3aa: CARGVRTVNQPQHF
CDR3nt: TGTGCCAGAGGGGTCCGGACTGTCAATCAGCCCCAGCATTTT

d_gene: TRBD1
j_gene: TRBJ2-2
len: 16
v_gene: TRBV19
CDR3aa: CASSIGWTGRTGELFF
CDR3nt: TGTGCCAGTAGTATAGGGTGGACAGGGCGCACCGGGGAGCTGTTTTTT

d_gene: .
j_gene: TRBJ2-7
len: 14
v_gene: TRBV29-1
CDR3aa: CSVFDLSLSYEQYF
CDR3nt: TGCAGCGTTTTTGATCTGTCCCTCTCCTACGAGCAGTACTTC

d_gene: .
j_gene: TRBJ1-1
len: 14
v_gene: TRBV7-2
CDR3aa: CASSFGSRYTEAFF
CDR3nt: TGTGCCAGCAGCTTCGGTTCCAGATACACTGAAGCTTTCTTT